The clone carrying this TCR beta chain has more than one count but fewer than ten. Its antigen is unidentified. This record belongs to a study of OX40 agonist ivuxolimab in advanced cancers. Overall study context: Treatment of patients was with ivuxolimab, an agonistic anti-OX40 (CD134) antibody. Males comprised about 84% of the group, whose mean age was about 61 years (range roughly 20 to 85).

Study conclusions and caveats: Low normalized clonal expansion also occurred in some nonresponding patients.

Measured with immunoSEQ multiplex PCR; TCRdb has only the in-frame clones, and not every one. The table has about 62,000 clones, nearly 90% seen once. Trimming took off 4 bases at V and 4 bases at J, with 8 bases between the two ends. This CDR3 spans 13 amino acids. Germline V gives CDR1 SGHAT, CDR2 FQNNGV. Baseline was the first blood sampling point, followed by cycle 4 day 1 and cycle 7 day 1. The TCR was taken from an adult with an advanced solid tumor such as melanoma, head and neck, liver or kidney cancer. The chain links TRBV11-2 to TRBJ1-3; the D is unclear. The sample here was CD4+ or CD8+ T cells sorted from blood, taken in a trial of the OX40 agonist ivuxolimab. The DNA of the CDR3 is TGTGCCAGCAGCTGGAGCCTCGGAAACACCATATATTTT. Its translation is CASSWSLGNTIYF.